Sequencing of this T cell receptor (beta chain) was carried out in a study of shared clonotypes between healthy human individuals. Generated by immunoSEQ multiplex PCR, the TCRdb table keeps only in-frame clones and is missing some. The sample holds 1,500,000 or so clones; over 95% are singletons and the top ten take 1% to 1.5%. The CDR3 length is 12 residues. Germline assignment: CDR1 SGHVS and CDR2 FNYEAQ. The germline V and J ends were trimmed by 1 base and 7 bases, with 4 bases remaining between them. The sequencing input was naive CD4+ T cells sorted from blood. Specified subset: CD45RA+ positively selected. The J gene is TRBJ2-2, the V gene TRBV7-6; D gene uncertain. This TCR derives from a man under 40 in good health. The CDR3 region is CASSLDIGELFF. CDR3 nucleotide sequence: TGTGCCAGCAGCTTAGATATCGGGGAGCTGTTTTTT.